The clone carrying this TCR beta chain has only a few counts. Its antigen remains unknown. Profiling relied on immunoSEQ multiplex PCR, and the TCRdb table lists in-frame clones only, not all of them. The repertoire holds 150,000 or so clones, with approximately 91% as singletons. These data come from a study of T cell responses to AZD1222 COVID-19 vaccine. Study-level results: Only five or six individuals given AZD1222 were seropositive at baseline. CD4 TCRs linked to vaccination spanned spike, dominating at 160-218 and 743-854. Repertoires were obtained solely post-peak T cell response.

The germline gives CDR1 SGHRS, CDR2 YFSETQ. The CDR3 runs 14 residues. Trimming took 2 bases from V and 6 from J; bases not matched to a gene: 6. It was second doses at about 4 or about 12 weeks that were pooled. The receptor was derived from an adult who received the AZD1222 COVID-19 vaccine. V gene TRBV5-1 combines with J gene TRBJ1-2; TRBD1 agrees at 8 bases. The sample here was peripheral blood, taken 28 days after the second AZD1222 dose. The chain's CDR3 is CASSLDRGWNGYTF. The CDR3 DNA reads TGCGCCAGCAGCTTAGACAGGGGTTGGAATGGCTACACCTTC.